The 5 T cell receptor beta chains listed next were all sequenced from one sample in a study of graft-versus-host responses after intestinal transplantation. The protocol was immunoSEQ multiplex PCR, while the TCRdb copy is restricted to in-frame clones and leaves out a portion. This sample has several thousand clones, with 70% to 85% found just once. Processing released intraepithelial and lamina propria lymphocytes from the graft tissue. Sequenced here: ileum tissue, sampled roughly 130 days after transplant. The receptors were sampled from a human patient who received an intestinal transplant, so some T cells may come from the graft donor.

The chain is built from TRBV6-1 and TRBJ1-3; unclear D gene. Between the trimmed V and J ends, which lost 7 bases and 0 bases, there was a span of 10 bases. Germline CDR1 reads MNHNS; CDR2 reads SASEGT. This CDR3 region has 14 residues. The DNA of the CDR3 is TGTGCCAGCACCGAGGTTGGCTCTGGAAACACCATATATTTT. Residues: CASTEVGSGNTIYF.

In this sample, this clone turned up once. The final CDR3 position lacks the conserved phenylalanine or tryptophan, pointing to a likely read error. The DNA is left out, because the CDR3 cannot be placed on it with certainty; the CDR3 is given as TCRdb lists it. This chain connects TRBV19 to TRBJ2-4; the table assigns TRBD1, which was not confirmed against the DNA. From germline, CDR1 is LNHDA and CDR2 SQIVND (reference sequence). The CDR3 extends over 9 residues, inclusive of both ends. The chain's CDR3 is CASSIVKAG.

In DNA, the CDR3 is TGTGCCAGCAGTTACTTGACCTATGGCTACACCTTC. Translation: CASSYLTYGYTF. This rearrangement joins TRBV6-7 to TRBJ1-2, with D uncertain. TRBV6-7 belongs to the ORF category, with a function that is uncertain. Trimming took off 1 base at V and 4 bases at J, with 4 bases between the two ends. There are 12 residues in the CDR3.

DNA for the CDR3: TGTGCCAGCAGTTTTCATGGTGACGGAACTAACTATGGCTACACCTTC. Translating it yields CASSFHGDGTNYGYTF. J is TRBJ1-2 and V is TRBV27; D gene uncertain. Germline CDR1 is MNHEY and CDR2 is SMNVEV (reference sequence). Trimming shortened V by 3 bases and J by 0 bases, and 14 bases separated the two germline ends. The CDR3 covers 16 residues.

V is TRBV5-4 and J is TRBJ2-7; D not certain. Germline CDR1 is SGHNT and CDR2 is YYREEE (reference sequence). Deletions cut 7 bases from V and 6 bases from J, with 17 bases between. The CDR3 spans 13 residues. The CDR3 region has the DNA TGTGCCAGCCGGATGGAAGTGGACCTCGAGCAGTACTTC. Amino acid sequence: CASRMEVDLEQYF.